What follows are 17 T cell receptor beta chains derived from one specimen sequenced in a study of blood T cell repertoires in COVID-19. Libraries were prepared by immunoSEQ multiplex PCR; TCRdb keeps only in-frame clonotypes and omits some of them. The sample shows 250,000 or so clones, around 89% of them seen only once. Specimen: peripheral blood. The source of these receptors is a woman aged 55-69 years with COVID-19, enrolled during active disease.

This clone was seen a few times. The V call is TRBV19, the J call TRBJ2-2; D might be TRBD2 (5 bases). Trimming shortened V by 4 bases and J by 2 bases, and 8 bases separated the two germline ends. CDR1 and CDR2 from the germline V gene are LNHDA and SQIVND (reference sequence). The CDR3 runs 14 residues. This CDR3 is CASSSRTNTGELFF. CDR3 coding DNA: TGTGCCAGTAGTAGCAGGACTAACACCGGGGAGCTGTTTTTT.

J is TRBJ2-3 and V is TRBV6-1, with a tentative D call TRBD1 (5 bases). CDR1 is MNHNS, CDR2 SASEGT, per germline. V lost 3 bases to trimming and J lost 4 bases, with 11 bases between them. There are 14 residues in the CDR3. In DNA, the CDR3 is TGTGCCAGCAGTGAGGGGCAAACACCAGATACGCAGTATTTT. Protein sequence: CASSEGQTPDTQYF.

The genes are TRBV9 and TRBJ1-5; possibly TRBD1 for D (6 bases). With 1 base removed from V and 1 base from J, the gap between germline ends came to 12 bases. Germline V lookup: CDR1 SGDLS, CDR2 YYNGEE. CDR3 length: 16 amino acids. The CDR3 DNA sequence: TGTGCCAGCAGCGTACCCAGGGGAGGGAGCAATCAGCCCCAGCATTTT. Amino acids: CASSVPRGGSNQPQHF.

V is TRBV10-3 and J is TRBJ1-1; no firm D call. This CDR3 has 14 residues. V lost 11 bases to trimming and J lost 1 base, with 17 bases between them. CDR1 is ENHRY, CDR2 SYGVKD, per germline. The CDR3 loop is CAVGTGAGNTEAFF. CDR3 sequence (DNA): TGTGCCGTAGGCACGGGCGCGGGGAACACTGAAGCTTTCTTT.

This clone has more than one count but fewer than ten. Here the CDR3 DNA reads TGTGCCAGCAGTGAACGGAGGGGTAGCAATCAGCCCCAGCATTTT. It is translated as CASSERRGSNQPQHF. The rearrangement links TRBV25-1 to TRBJ1-5; D is perhaps TRBD1 (5 bases). Trimming took 2 bases from V and 0 from J, leaving 8 bases between them. CDR1 and CDR2 from the germline V gene are MGHDK and SYGVNS. This CDR3 has 15 residues.

The genes are TRBV18 and TRBJ1-1; D is unclear. Per the germline V gene, CDR1 is KGHSH and CDR2 is LQKENI. CDR3 size: 16 residues. Trimming shortened V by 3 bases and J by 7 bases, and 21 bases separated the two germline ends. For the CDR3, the DNA is TGTGCCAGCTCACCCCTCAAAGGAGGCGTCACTATTGAAGCTTTCTTT. Amino acids: CASSPLKGGVTIEAFF.

The J gene is TRBJ2-7, the V gene TRBV6-5, with TRBD1 identical over 7 bases. The trim removed 5 bases at V and 2 bases at J, leaving 9 bases unmatched. CDR1 and CDR2 (germline): MNHEY, SVGAGI. This CDR3 has 15 amino acids. The CDR3 spells CASSRNRGFPYEQYF. CDR3 bases: TGTGCCAGCAGTCGAAACAGGGGATTCCCCTACGAGCAGTACTTC.

The CDR3 loop is CASSLGQGSTNEKLFF. The CDR3 nucleotides are TGTGCCAGCAGCTTGGGACAGGGGTCAACTAATGAAAAACTGTTTTTT. The chain links TRBV11-2 to TRBJ1-4; 10 positions match TRBD1. CDR3 length: 16 amino acids. Germline lookup yields CDR1 SGHAT and CDR2 FQNNGV. Germline trimming cut 3 bases from V and 0 bases from J; bases unmatched to any gene: 1. The variable domain in full, completed from reference TRBV11-2 and TRBJ1-4, reads EAGVAQSPRYKIIEKRQSVAFWCNPISGHATLYWYQQILGQGPKLLIQFQNNGVVDDSQLPKDRFSAERLKGVDSTLKIQPAKLEDSAVYLCASSLGQGSTNEKLFFGSGTQLSVL.

The V and J genes are TRBV11-2 and TRBJ2-3, with 8 positions matching TRBD2. The CDR3 is 13 amino acids. V lost 1 base to trimming and J lost 14 bases; unmatched junction nucleotides: 8. Germline values: CDR1 SGHAT, CDR2 FQNNGV. CDR3 protein: CASSLAGGRIWYF. Written as DNA, the CDR3 is TGTGCCAGCAGCTTAGCGGGGGGGCGTATTTGGTATTTT.

The chain's CDR3 is CASSFSRWWAGGTNTEAFF. CDR3 bases: TGTGCCAGCAGTTTCTCTCGGTGGTGGGCAGGGGGTACGAACACTGAAGCTTTCTTT. The rearrangement joins TRBV6-2 or TRBV6-3 to TRBJ1-1; 7 nucleotides line up with TRBD1. The CDR3 sequence is 19 residues long. V shed 4 bases and J 1 base; nucleotides not matched to a gene: 18. Germline V gene lookup returns CDR1 MNHEY and CDR2 SVGEGT.

V and J are TRBV4-3 and TRBJ1-6, with D tentatively TRBD1 (5 bases). Between the trimmed V and J ends, which lost 0 bases and 6 bases, there was a span of 15 bases. CDR1 and CDR2 from the germline V gene are LGHNA and YSLEER. This CDR3 spans 17 amino acids. The CDR3 DNA is TGCGCCAGCAGCCAAGATTTGGGGCCCACCTTTAATTCACCCCTCCACTTT. Its translation: CASSQDLGPTFNSPLHF.

The chain links TRBV30 to TRBJ1-1, with D possibly matching TRBD1 (5 bases). V was trimmed by 2 bases and J by 11 bases, leaving 18 bases between them. The CDR3 consists of 13 residues. The germline gives CDR1 GTSNPN, CDR2 SVGIG (reference sequence). The CDR3 reads CAWSPQVGVRAFF. The CDR3 DNA sequence: TGTGCCTGGAGTCCCCAGGTAGGGGTTCGTGCTTTCTTT.

This sequence joins TRBV18 and TRBJ1-1, with D tentatively TRBD1 (6 bases). The CDR3 covers 17 residues. Germline V gene lookup returns CDR1 KGHSH and CDR2 LQKENI. The V gene lost 3 bases and the J gene lost 1 base, with 18 bases spanning the gap. The CDR3 loop reads CASSPVLPTTGNTEAFF. For the CDR3, the DNA is TGTGCCAGCTCACCGGTTCTCCCAACGACAGGGAACACTGAAGCTTTCTTT.

This clone has a handful of counts. The V call is TRBV5-6, the J call TRBJ2-2; D gene ambiguous. The germline V gene encodes CDR1 SGHDT and CDR2 YYEEEE. The CDR3 extends over 13 amino acids. Trimming left V 1 base short and J 1 base short, with 2 bases between. The CDR3 loop reads CASSLQNTGELFF. The CDR3 nucleotides are TGTGCCAGCAGCTTGCAGAACACCGGGGAGCTGTTTTTT.

This clone was seen just once. This chain uses TRBV11-2 with TRBJ1-5; 9 nucleotides match TRBD1. The CDR3 covers 15 residues. Germline trimming cut 5 bases from V and 6 bases from J; bases unmatched to any gene: 8. Germline V gene lookup returns CDR1 SGHAT and CDR2 FQNNGV. CDR3 DNA sequence: TGTGCCAGCAGCCGGGACAGGGTATTAGGTCAGCCCCAGCATTTT. It translates to CASSRDRVLGQPQHF.

The table lists this clone with a count of one. V and J are TRBV19 and TRBJ2-5, with D perhaps matching TRBD1 (6 bases). The germline V gene has CDR1 LNHDA and CDR2 SQIVND (reference sequence). This CDR3 is 15 amino acids long. The V end lost 3 bases, the J end lost 1 base, and 12 bases lay between the germline ends. CDR3 residues: CASSMGIGGQETQYF. CDR3 sequence (DNA): TGTGCCAGTAGTATGGGGATAGGGGGCCAAGAGACCCAGTACTTC.

The CDR3 loop is CASSLATGNLEAFF. CDR3 nucleotides: TGTGCCAGCAGCTTAGCGACAGGGAATCTTGAAGCTTTCTTT. The chain recombines TRBV7-2 with TRBJ1-1; 7 positions agree with TRBD1. Germline CDR1 and CDR2: SGHTA and FQGNSA. The CDR3 spans 14 residues. V dropped 0 bases and J dropped 7; count of bases not matched to a gene: 5.